This TCR beta chain originates from a study of T cell clonality in common variable immunodeficiency. Study results and caveats: Fewer TCRbeta clones were shared among CVID subjects than controls. Reportedly, TCR beta sequences from common variable immunodeficiency showed fewer deletions and N-nucleotide insertions.

Trimming took 6 bases from V and 3 from J; bases not matched to a gene: 6. The CDR3 consists of 15 residues. The V gene's germline CDR1 is KGHSH and CDR2 LQKENI. As regards this clone: Its antigen is not known. The CDR3 goes on 3 residues after the read ends, and that part is filled in from the germline J gene.

The data were produced by immunoSEQ multiplex PCR, yet TCRdb's version contains in-frame clones alone and is incomplete. The sample was found to contain 15,000 to 25,000 clones, and every one recurs. Sequenced input: peripheral blood mononuclear cells. The chain is built from TRBV18 and TRBJ2-7; 12 nucleotides align to TRBD1. The TCR sequence derives from a human donor with common variable immunodeficiency. Incomplete CDR3 DNA: TGTGCCAGCTCCTCCGGGACAGGGGGCCGCTACGAG. Translation gives CASSSGTGGRYE. The full CDR3 protein reads CASSSGTGGRYEQYF. Drawing the rest from reference TRBV18 and TRBJ2-7, the complete variable domain is NAGVMQNPRHLVRRRGQEARLRCSPMKGHSHVYWYRQLPEEGLKFMVYLQKENIIDESGMPKERFSAEFPKEGPSILRIQQVVRGDSAAYFCASSSGTGGRYEQYFGPGTRLTVT.